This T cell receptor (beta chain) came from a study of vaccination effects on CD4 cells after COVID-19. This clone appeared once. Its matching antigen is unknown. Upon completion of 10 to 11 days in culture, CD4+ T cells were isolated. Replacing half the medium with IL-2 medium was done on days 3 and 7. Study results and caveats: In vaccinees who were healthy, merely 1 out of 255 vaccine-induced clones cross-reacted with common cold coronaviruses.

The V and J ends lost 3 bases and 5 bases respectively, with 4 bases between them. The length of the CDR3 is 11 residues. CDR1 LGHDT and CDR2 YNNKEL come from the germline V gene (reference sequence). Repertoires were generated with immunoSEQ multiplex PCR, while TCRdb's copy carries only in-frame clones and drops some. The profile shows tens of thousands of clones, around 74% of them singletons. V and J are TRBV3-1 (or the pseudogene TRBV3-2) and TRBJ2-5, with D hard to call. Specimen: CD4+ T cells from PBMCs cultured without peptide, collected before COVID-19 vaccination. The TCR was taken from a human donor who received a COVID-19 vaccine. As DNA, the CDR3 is TGTGCCAGCAGCCACGGGGAGACCCAGTACTTC. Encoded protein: CASSHGETQYF.